This T cell receptor beta chain was documented in a study of blood T cell repertoires in COVID-19. At the level of the study: Italy, Spain and the United States were the sources of the convalescent and acute COVID-19 samples.

Either two negative PCRs, clearance, or symptom resolution qualified Cohort 3 donors as recovered. The method was immunoSEQ multiplex PCR; TCRdb's version includes in-frame clones alone and lacks a portion of them. Of 250,000 or so clones in the sample, approximately 89% were seen once. The sequence came from a woman younger than 35 who had recovered from COVID-19. Sequencing was carried out using PBMCs or T cells enriched from blood (not recorded which).

CDR3 nucleotides: TGTGCCAGCAGCCAAACAGGGCAATCACCCCTCCACTTT. It is translated as CASSQTGQSPLHF. The chain carries TRBV7-9 and TRBJ1-6; a weak D match, TRBD1 (6 bases). This CDR3 is built from 13 residues. V was shortened by 5 bases and J by 10 bases, with 12 bases between the two germline ends. CDR1 is SEHNR, CDR2 FQNEAQ, per germline (reference sequence).